These T cell receptor beta chains were read from a single sample in a study of vaccination effects on CD4 cells after COVID-19. Libraries were prepared by immunoSEQ multiplex PCR; TCRdb keeps only in-frame clonotypes and omits some of them. The top ten clones hold approximately 20% of a sample with some 63,000 clones, under 85% of them seen once. No antigen is known for these receptors. The sequencing used CD4+ T cells from PBMCs cultured without peptide, collected before COVID-19 vaccination. The receptors were sampled from a human donor who had a prior SARS-CoV-2 infection. CDR3s include the opening cysteine and the closing phenylalanine or tryptophan. D genes are given only for firm matches. Clone size appears in some rows only: once, few, many, or a class for an expanded clone.

v_gene	abundance	j_gene	d_gene	CDR3aa	CDR3nt
TRBV3-1/TRBV3-2	-	TRBJ1-6	-	CASSHFSGALHF	TGTGCCAGCAGCCACTTTTCAGGGGCCCTCCACTTT
TRBV5-6	few	TRBJ1-4	TRBD1	CASSPLRTGINEKLFF	TGTGCCAGCAGCCCTTTGAGGACAGGGATTAATGAAAAACTGTTTTTT
TRBV5-5	-	TRBJ1-1	-	CASSLRGTEAFF	TGTGCCAGCAGCTTGCGGGGGACTGAAGCTTTCTTT
TRBV7-3	few	TRBJ2-2	-	CASSLTGLTSGELFF	TGTGCCAGCAGCTTAACGGGCCTCACCTCCGGGGAGCTGTTTTTT
TRBV20-1	-	TRBJ1-2	-	CSARLLGGYTF	TGCAGTGCTAGACTTTTGGGGGGCTACACCTTC
TRBV3-1/TRBV3-2	-	TRBJ2-7	TRBD2	CASSRTSGSIVYEQYF	TGTGCCAGCAGTCGGACTAGCGGGAGTATCGTCTACGAGCAGTACTTC
TRBV9	-	TRBJ1-5	TRBD1	CASSVDRTGGYPRLSQPQHF	TGTGCCAGCAGCGTAGACAGGACAGGCGGCTACCCCCGTCTAAGCCAGCCCCAGCATTTT
TRBV6-6	-	TRBJ2-1	-	CASLEDYYNEQFF	TGTGCCAGCCTGGAGGACTACTACAATGAGCAGTTCTTC
TRBV6-5	-	TRBJ2-1	TRBD2	CATGEIAGGPYEQFF	TGTGCCACCGGGGAAATAGCGGGGGGGCCATATGAGCAGTTCTTC
TRBV6-5	few	TRBJ1-2	TRBD1	CASSYDRGLYGYTF	TGTGCCAGCAGTTACGACAGGGGGCTCTATGGCTACACCTTC
TRBV24-1	-	TRBJ2-2	-	CATSDGTTNTGELFF	TGTGCCACCAGTGACGGGACGACGAACACCGGGGAGCTGTTTTTT
TRBV7-8	-	TRBJ2-2	-	CASRFRGPNTGELFF	TGTGCCAGCAGATTTCGGGGGCCGAACACCGGGGAGCTGTTTTTT
TRBV9	-	TRBJ2-2	-	CASSVDGGANTGELFF	TGTGCCAGCAGCGTAGATGGGGGTGCGAACACCGGGGAGCTGTTTTTT
TRBV15	-	TRBJ2-1	TRBD2	CATSRTSGGESSYNEQFF	TGTGCCACCAGCAGAACTAGCGGGGGAGAGAGCTCCTACAATGAGCAGTTCTTC
TRBV7-9	-	TRBJ2-1	-	CASSSTGKQFF	TGTGCCAGCAGCTCCACAGGGAAGCAGTTCTTC
TRBV2	-	TRBJ1-5	-	CASSSGNQPQHF	TGTGCCAGCAGTTCAGGGAATCAGCCCCAGCATTTT
TRBV29-1	-	TRBJ2-7	-	CSVGRWDEQYF	TGCAGCGTTGGCAGGTGGGACGAGCAGTACTTC
TRBV10-3	-	TRBJ1-1	TRBD1	CSSRDSMNTEAFF	TGTAGCTCCCGGGACAGTATGAACACTGAAGCTTTCTTT
TRBV4-1	-	TRBJ2-3	-	CASSQDSRTYKYF	TGCGCCAGCAGCCAAGATAGTCGGACATACAAGTATTTT
TRBV11-3	-	TRBJ2-3	-	CASGDPGGSSTDTQYF	TGTGCCAGCGGGGATCCTGGGGGGTCTAGCACAGATACGCAGTATTTT
TRBV6-6	-	TRBJ2-3	-	CASRRTTSQDTQYF	TGTGCCAGCAGAAGAACGACTAGTCAAGATACGCAGTATTTT
TRBV5-1	-	TRBJ1-2	-	CASAPGTANYGYTF	TGCGCCAGCGCCCCTGGGACTGCTAACTATGGCTACACCTTC
TRBV29-1	-	TRBJ1-2	TRBD1	CSVDYRTGGLSNYGYTF	TGCAGCGTTGACTACAGGACAGGGGGCCTTTCTAACTATGGCTACACCTTC
TRBV18	once	TRBJ2-7	TRBD1	CASSPTGGEAQQYF	TGTGCCAGCTCACCGACAGGGGGCGAAGCCCAGCAGTACTTC
TRBV3-1/TRBV3-2	few	TRBJ1-3	TRBD1	CASSQHGTAGNTIYF	TGTGCCAGCAGCCAACACGGGACAGCTGGAAACACCATATATTTT
TRBV7-9	-	TRBJ1-1	TRBD1	CASSTQTGATEAFF	TGTGCCAGCAGCACGCAGACAGGGGCCACTGAAGCTTTCTTT